This record concerns one T cell receptor beta chain sequence. The source of the sample is a study of blood T cell repertoires in COVID-19. Whole-study context: Spain, Italy and the United States supplied samples that represented acute and convalescent COVID-19.

Seattle patients were enrolled while actively infected and followed longitudinally. CDR1 and CDR2 (germline): LNHDA, SQIVND (reference sequence). This CDR3 has 14 amino acids. The J segment lost 8 bases and the V segment lost 5 bases, leaving 10 bases of the junction unmatched. Produced via immunoSEQ multiplex PCR; TCRdb's table is partial and in-frame only. In the table there are under 450,000 clones, around nine tenths of which are singletons. The sequencing sample was made of peripheral blood. The source is a woman aged 40 to 50 with COVID-19, enrolled during active disease. The V call is TRBV19, the J call TRBJ1-2; 8 bases map to TRBD1. The CDR3 is CASSPLAGGTGYTF. The CDR3 DNA reads TGTGCCAGTAGTCCCCTTGCAGGGGGCACAGGCTACACCTTC.